These T cell receptor beta chains were read from a single sample in a study of T cell responses to AZD1222 COVID-19 vaccine. TCRdb's table, derived via immunoSEQ multiplex PCR, lists solely in-frame clones and lacks some. This sample has 110,000 to 150,000 clones, with over 75% found just once. The source was peripheral blood, collected on day 0 of AZD1222 vaccination. These receptor sequences come from an adult in good health. The CDR3 runs from the conserved cysteine through the conserved F or W. Size tells how often a clone was seen (once, few, many) or the class of an expanded clone, and some rows leave it out.

j_gene: TRBJ1-3
abundance: -
v_gene: TRBV4-1
CDR3aa: CASSQDWGQGGYTIYF

j_gene: TRBJ2-2
abundance: -
v_gene: TRBV5-6
CDR3aa: CASSPGDRVTGELFF

j_gene: TRBJ2-5
abundance: -
v_gene: TRBV11-2
CDR3aa: CASSLTSGSETQYF

j_gene: TRBJ2-4
abundance: -
v_gene: TRBV5-1
CDR3aa: CASSPLVRDRDIQYF

j_gene: TRBJ2-1
abundance: -
v_gene: TRBV7-8
CDR3aa: CASSLALSSYNEQFF

j_gene: TRBJ2-7
abundance: -
v_gene: TRBV4-1
CDR3aa: CASSQGLAGVYEQYF

j_gene: TRBJ2-7
abundance: -
v_gene: TRBV29-1
CDR3aa: CSVEAPGNEQYF

j_gene: TRBJ1-1
abundance: -
v_gene: TRBV25-1
CDR3aa: CASSSDRGIYTEAFF

j_gene: TRBJ1-6
abundance: -
v_gene: TRBV3-1/TRBV3-2
CDR3aa: CASSRDVGTSPPHF

j_gene: TRBJ2-4
abundance: -
v_gene: TRBV4-2
CDR3aa: CASSQEGTRGENIQYF

j_gene: TRBJ1-2
abundance: -
v_gene: TRBV21-1
CDR3aa: CASSTSIQGANYGYTF

j_gene: TRBJ2-2
abundance: -
v_gene: TRBV29-1
CDR3aa: CSVQSGTSGSSGELFF

j_gene: TRBJ2-2
abundance: -
v_gene: TRBV18
CDR3aa: CASSQRDTGELFF

j_gene: TRBJ2-2
abundance: -
v_gene: TRBV18
CDR3aa: CASSPPTGAGYTGELFF

j_gene: TRBJ2-1
abundance: -
v_gene: TRBV7-9
CDR3aa: CASSPRLGEQFF

j_gene: TRBJ2-1
abundance: -
v_gene: TRBV11-3
CDR3aa: CASSTGTGENEQFF

j_gene: TRBJ1-3
abundance: -
v_gene: TRBV5-4
CDR3aa: CASSLEVDGNTIYF

j_gene: TRBJ1-2
abundance: -
v_gene: TRBV7-9
CDR3aa: CASSHPGRSNYGYTF

j_gene: TRBJ2-1
abundance: -
v_gene: TRBV29-1
CDR3aa: CSVESMTTAFDNEQFF

j_gene: TRBJ1-1
abundance: -
v_gene: TRBV6-5
CDR3aa: CASSSAGTGNTEAFF

j_gene: TRBJ2-5
abundance: -
v_gene: TRBV9
CDR3aa: CASSVDAGAGGETQYF

j_gene: TRBJ2-7
abundance: -
v_gene: TRBV2
CDR3aa: CASSRDREAYEQYF

j_gene: TRBJ2-1
abundance: -
v_gene: TRBV15
CDR3aa: CATSRDLRTSAYNEQFF

j_gene: TRBJ2-7
abundance: -
v_gene: TRBV7-6
CDR3aa: CASSLAGGATSGGYEQYF

j_gene: TRBJ2-1
abundance: once
v_gene: TRBV9
CDR3aa: CASSVGTGLYNEQFF

j_gene: TRBJ1-1
abundance: -
v_gene: TRBV12-3/TRBV12-4
CDR3aa: CASSTTVNTEAFF

j_gene: TRBJ1-6
abundance: -
v_gene: TRBV18
CDR3aa: CASSPNTNSPLHF

j_gene: TRBJ1-6
abundance: once
v_gene: TRBV6-5
CDR3aa: CASSWGDRGRSPLHF

j_gene: TRBJ2-7
abundance: -
v_gene: TRBV7-6
CDR3aa: CASSPTSKLAGGPPSSYEQYF

j_gene: TRBJ1-2
abundance: few
v_gene: TRBV30
CDR3aa: CAWSIYYGYTF

j_gene: TRBJ1-1
abundance: -
v_gene: TRBV5-1
CDR3aa: CASWLSGEAFF

j_gene: TRBJ1-3
abundance: -
v_gene: TRBV5-1
CDR3aa: CASRGAPGNTIYF

j_gene: TRBJ2-3
abundance: -
v_gene: TRBV12-5
CDR3aa: CASGLGVLGTDTQYF

j_gene: TRBJ2-1
abundance: -
v_gene: TRBV19
CDR3aa: CASRPSGRYLYEEQFF

j_gene: TRBJ1-6
abundance: -
v_gene: TRBV2
CDR3aa: CASSEIRGDSYNSPLHF

j_gene: TRBJ1-2
abundance: -
v_gene: TRBV27
CDR3aa: CASSSQANYGYTF

j_gene: TRBJ2-4
abundance: -
v_gene: TRBV7-8
CDR3aa: CASSLLEGRGIQYF

j_gene: TRBJ2-7
abundance: -
v_gene: TRBV6-5
CDR3aa: CASTYPGPPPYEQYF

j_gene: TRBJ1-3
abundance: -
v_gene: TRBV3-1/TRBV3-2
CDR3aa: CASTQVGNTIYF

j_gene: TRBJ1-2
abundance: -
v_gene: TRBV27
CDR3aa: CASSWVSPDRVVYGYTF

j_gene: TRBJ1-1
abundance: -
v_gene: TRBV9
CDR3aa: CASSAPVGGTENTEAFF

j_gene: TRBJ2-1
abundance: -
v_gene: TRBV3-1/TRBV3-2
CDR3aa: CASSPGIGGSDNEQFF

j_gene: TRBJ2-1
abundance: -
v_gene: TRBV6-2/TRBV6-3
CDR3aa: CASSSRSGEFF

j_gene: TRBJ1-1
abundance: -
v_gene: TRBV12-3/TRBV12-4
CDR3aa: CASSFGTEAFF

j_gene: TRBJ2-1
abundance: -
v_gene: TRBV4-2
CDR3aa: CASSQETTRGSYNEQFF

j_gene: TRBJ1-5
abundance: -
v_gene: TRBV5-8
CDR3aa: CASSLAGDQPQHF

j_gene: TRBJ1-6
abundance: -
v_gene: TRBV5-8
CDR3aa: CASSLAGGRVHSPLHF

j_gene: TRBJ2-1
abundance: -
v_gene: TRBV12-3/TRBV12-4
CDR3aa: CASTLAGPVQQFF

j_gene: TRBJ2-1
abundance: -
v_gene: TRBV5-1
CDR3aa: CASSLGIGNEQFF

j_gene: TRBJ1-5
abundance: -
v_gene: TRBV11-2
CDR3aa: CASSDRGNQPQHF

j_gene: TRBJ1-2
abundance: -
v_gene: TRBV27
CDR3aa: CASSFVGGNYGYTF

j_gene: TRBJ1-5
abundance: once
v_gene: TRBV28
CDR3aa: CASSSALRGNQPQHF

j_gene: TRBJ2-1
abundance: -
v_gene: TRBV28
CDR3aa: CASTLPGTGIDEQFF

j_gene: TRBJ2-1
abundance: once
v_gene: TRBV6-5
CDR3aa: CASSYLGGRNEQFF

j_gene: TRBJ1-5
abundance: -
v_gene: TRBV2
CDR3aa: CASSGTGRNQPQHF